The T cell receptor (beta chain) under discussion was sequenced for a study of blood T cell repertoires in COVID-19. Original data processing: Amplification with reference gene primers provided the estimates of nucleated cell counts. Sequenced by immunoSEQ multiplex PCR; TCRdb stores in-frame clones only, minus some. V and J calls and clone size are given by that table; D and trimming were obtained from the DNA. The sample lists roughly 24,000 clones; approximately 91% were seen once. The ends were cut back, 4 bases at V and 4 bases at J, with 5 bases in the middle. Germline V gene lookup returns CDR1 MGHDK and CDR2 SYGVNS. The CDR3 sequence is 12 residues long.

This sequence joins TRBV25-1 and TRBJ1-5, with no clear D. Sequencing input: peripheral blood. This clonotype was sampled from a woman in her sixties or seventies with active COVID-19. The CDR3 protein is CASSGVNQPQHF. CDR3 bases: TGTGCCAGCAGTGGCGTTAATCAGCCCCAGCATTTT.